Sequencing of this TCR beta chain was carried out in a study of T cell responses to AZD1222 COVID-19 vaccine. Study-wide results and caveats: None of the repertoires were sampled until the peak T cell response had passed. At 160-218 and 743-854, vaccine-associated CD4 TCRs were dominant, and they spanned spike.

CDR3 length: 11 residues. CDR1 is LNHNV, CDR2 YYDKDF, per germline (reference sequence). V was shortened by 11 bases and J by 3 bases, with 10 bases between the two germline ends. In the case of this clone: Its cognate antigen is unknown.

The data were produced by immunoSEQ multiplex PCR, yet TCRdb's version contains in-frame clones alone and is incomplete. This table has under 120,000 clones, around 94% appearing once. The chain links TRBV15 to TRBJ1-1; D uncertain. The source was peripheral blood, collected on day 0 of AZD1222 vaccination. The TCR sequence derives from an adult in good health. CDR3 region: CASSDYTEAFF. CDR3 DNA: TGTGCCTCCTCAGACTACACTGAAGCTTTCTTT.